This T cell receptor (beta chain) derives from a study of blood T cell repertoires in COVID-19 (dated by TCRdb to the early 2020s). Some background on the complete study: Collaborator samples came from the United States, Italy and Spain and covered acute and convalescent phases of COVID-19. The repertoires were released in a freely available public database intended as a resource for research on the immune response to SARS-CoV-2. Nearly every sample came with metadata listing a de-identified subject ID, COVID-19 status, age in years and sex. The prospective study material was composed of cDNA or gDNA derived from T cells, B-cell-depleted T cells, or PBMCs. Where HLA class I and class II types were available, the types were taken from metadata supplied by the sample provider, not from assay-based typing. Deeply sampled blood TCRbeta repertoires from subjects exposed to, actively infected with, or recovered from COVID-19 were included in the dataset. Samples came from the ongoing ImmuneRACE study (first 160 participants) plus 1,254 subjects from 6 global collaborators.

Paper-wide results and their limitations: The amount of clinical and demographic metadata varied by source and participant and was provided uncurated.

TCRbeta CDR3 regions were amplified from genomic DNA using the immunoSEQ Assay, a bias-controlled multiplex PCR. Turning to the authors' computational methods: Within the assay, amplification of reference gene primers was used to estimate how many nucleated cells each sample contained. To quantify the absolute abundance of each unique TCRbeta CDR3 rearrangement, sequence reads were collapsed and filtered. For each sample, productive Simpson clonality was calculated as the square root of Simpson's diversity index across productive rearrangements. As stored in TCRdb, this immuneACCESS dataset retains in-frame rearrangements with V and J assigned. A fraction of the clones does not appear; measured against another copy, unresolved V genes explain less than half of the discrepancy, and the remainder lacks a known reason. V, J and clone size reflect that table, while D and trimming were determined from the DNA. Counted in this sample were about 500,000 clones; around 87% of them appeared once. Of the sample, roughly 0.7% is held by the ten largest clones.

The CDR3 starts with the cysteine, ends with the phenylalanine, and has 14 residues. CDR3 DNA is the only sequence kept; it has 42 bases, read in frame from the first base. Cut back by 3 bases and 5 bases, the V and J ends lie 15 bases apart. The germline V gene supplies CDR1 SGHDT and CDR2 YYEEEE. In the prospective study, participants were about 18 to 90 years old, resided in 24 geographic areas of the United States, and were enrolled through a virtual design. In the prospective study, participants were assigned to cohorts based on the clinical history participants reported in a screening survey and a study questionnaire. Recovered participants in ImmuneRACE Cohort 3 were defined as having two consecutive negative NP/OP PCR tests, clearance from a healthcare professional, or resolution of symptoms. In the prospective study, mobile phlebotomists collected whole blood, serum and a nasopharyngeal or oropharyngeal swab from each participant. Over a 2-month period, participants in the prospective study had the option of providing additional blood draws and questionnaires. Before DNA extraction, blood samples from the prospective study were shipped at room temperature or frozen.

As concerns this clone: Its antigen remains undetermined. No base qualities exist here, and no much larger clone lies one base off it.

This sequence uses TRBV5-6 and TRBJ2-7; D gene: possibly TRBD1, on 6 matching bases. The sample comprised PBMCs or T cells enriched from blood (not recorded which). The receptor's source is a woman between 18 and 30 years old who had recovered from COVID-19. CDR3 protein: CASSSVQGMHEQYF. The DNA sequence is given as TGTGCCAGCAGCTCGGTACAGGGTATGCACGAGCAGTACTTC.